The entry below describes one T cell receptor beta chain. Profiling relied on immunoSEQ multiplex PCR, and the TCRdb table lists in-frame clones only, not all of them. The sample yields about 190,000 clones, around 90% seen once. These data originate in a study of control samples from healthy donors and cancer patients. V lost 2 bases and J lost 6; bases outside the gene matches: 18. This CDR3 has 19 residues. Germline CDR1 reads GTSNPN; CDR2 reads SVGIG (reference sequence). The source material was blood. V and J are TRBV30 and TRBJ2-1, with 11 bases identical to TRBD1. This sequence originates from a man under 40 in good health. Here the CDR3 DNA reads TGTGCCTGGAGTCCTGGGACAGGGGGGGTCCCTTTAACCCCCAATGAGCAGTTCTTC. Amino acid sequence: CAWSPGTGGVPLTPNEQFF.